Presented here are 28 T cell receptor beta chains from one specimen sequenced in a study of human T cells and chemical hapten exposure (dated by TCRdb to the early 2020s). The time point label corresponds to: patch test 1, 2 weeks after DPC sensitization. Per the publication, the treatment or condition label means: therapeutic diphenylcyclopropenone sensitization with weekly scalp DPC. Libraries came from RACE. Instrument on record: NextSeq 500. Clones were called with MiXCR by TCRdb after fastp trimmed the public reads at Q25, and only in-frame beta chains were retained. CDR3 protein sequences are deduplicated, and each keeps its most common genes and DNA. The sample table records about 340,000 distinct CDR3 sequences; approximately 6.9% of these occur just once. The ten largest make up 8% to 9% of the sample. The source was whole blood, collected in connection with sensitization to the hapten diphenylcyclopropenone (DPC). Receptors originate from a young woman with alopecia areata. Some clones in this sample may be carry-over from other donors' samples.

The V and J genes are TRBV5-5 and TRBJ2-3; no reliable D call. Trimming took 0 bases from V and 1 from J, leaving 6 bases between them. This CDR3 has 14 residues. CDR1 and CDR2 (germline): SGHKS, YYEKEE (reference sequence). The DNA of the CDR3 is TGTGCCAGCAGCTTGGAGAGGCGCACAGATACGCAGTATTTT. Amino acids: CASSLERRTDTQYF.

This clonotype was observed at least ten times. This chain joins TRBV20-1 and TRBJ2-1, with 8 bases lining up with TRBD2. Trimming at V came to 0 bases and at J to 0 bases, leaving 7 bases not matched to a gene. In germline, CDR1 is DFQATT, CDR2 SNEGSKA (reference sequence). The length of the CDR3 is 17 residues. CDR3 amino acids: CSARDVPSGPSYNEQFF. The DNA for the CDR3 is TGCAGTGCTAGAGATGTTCCTAGCGGGCCCTCCTACAATGAGCAGTTCTTC.

This clonotype was observed many times. The rearrangement uses TRBV20-1 and TRBJ2-7; weak D call: TRBD2 (6 bases). In germline, CDR1 is DFQATT, CDR2 SNEGSKA (reference sequence). The CDR3 loop spans 13 amino acids. Trimming cost V 1 base and J 4 bases, with 11 bases left between them. The CDR3 coding sequence is TGCAGTGCTAGAGTTCAAGGGACTTACGAGCAGTACTTC. This gives the protein CSARVQGTYEQYF.

This clonotype was detected a few times. The chain is built from TRBV6-2 or TRBV6-3 and TRBJ1-1, with unresolved D. The germline CDR1 and CDR2 sequences are MNHEY and SVGEGT. The V and J ends lost 5 bases and 6 bases respectively, with 10 bases between them. The CDR3 runs to 12 residues. The CDR3 bases are TGTGCCAGCAGTACCGGGTACGCTGAAGCTTTCTTT. This gives the protein CASSTGYAEAFF.

This clonotype was observed at least ten times. The chain recombines TRBV11-3 with TRBJ2-1; 8 nucleotides line up with TRBD1. CDR1 and CDR2 from the germline V gene are SGHNT and YENEEA. The CDR3 is made up of 18 amino acids. Unmatched junction bases numbered 19, after V lost 3 bases and J lost 9 bases. The CDR3 nucleotides are TGTGCCAGCAGCTTCGAACAGGGGGGTTCCAGACTACCTCGTGAGCAGTTCTTC. Encoded protein: CASSFEQGGSRLPREQFF.

The J gene is TRBJ2-2, the V gene TRBV21-1; TRBD1 is the table's D call, not checked against the DNA. TRBV21-1 is reported as a pseudogene. The CDR3 loop spans 16 amino acids. CDR3 amino acids: CASSKGGQGRTGELFF. CDR3 bases: TGTGCCAGCAGCAAAGGAGGACAGGGTAGGACCGGGGAGCTGTTTTTT.

This clonotype turned up a few times. The CDR3 nucleotides are TGCAGCGTTGTTCCTAGCGGGGTCACAGATACGCAGTATTTT. Encoded protein: CSVVPSGVTDTQYF. The rearrangement links TRBV29-1 to TRBJ2-3; TRBD2 matches at 9 bases. The J segment lost 2 bases and the V segment lost 4 bases, leaving 4 bases of the junction unmatched. Per the germline V gene, CDR1 is SQVTM and CDR2 is ANQGSEA. The CDR3 totals 14 residues.

This clonotype has only a few counts. The chain joins TRBV6-2 or TRBV6-3 to TRBJ2-3; D perhaps matches TRBD2 (6 bases). Germline V gives CDR1 MNHEY, CDR2 SVGEGT. CDR3 size: 16 residues. Trimming stripped 7 bases from V and 1 base from J, with 18 bases between. CDR3 sequence reads: CASTTLKWGGTDTQYF. Written as DNA, the CDR3 is TGTGCCAGCACTACCTTGAAGTGGGGGGGCACAGATACGCAGTATTTT.

This clonotype was found a few times. V is TRBV27 and J is TRBJ1-2; D not certain. From germline, CDR1 is MNHEY and CDR2 SMNVEV (reference sequence). Trimming stripped 5 bases from V and 4 bases from J, with 14 bases between. This CDR3 is built from 14 residues. The CDR3 region has the DNA TGTGCCAGCAGTCGGAACACACAAACCTATGGCTACACCTTC. It specifies CASSRNTQTYGYTF.

There are a few counts of this clonotype. The V call is TRBV28, the J call TRBJ2-5, with TRBD1 matching 8 bases. The trim removed 11 bases at V and 5 bases at J, leaving 10 bases unmatched. CDR3 length equals 13 residues. Germline V lookup: CDR1 MDHEN, CDR2 SYDVKM. DNA of the CDR3: TGTGCCTACGGACAGGGTTCTCTTGAGACCCAGTACTTC. It specifies CAYGQGSLETQYF.

This clonotype was picked up many times. This chain connects TRBV2 to TRBJ2-7; 7 nucleotides align to TRBD1. CDR3 length: 15 residues. Trimming at V came to 7 bases and at J to 1 base, leaving 10 bases not matched to a gene. CDR1 and CDR2 (germline): SNHLY, FYNNEI. Here the CDR3 DNA reads TGTGCCAGCATTGGGACAGAGATTAGGTCCTACGAGCAGTACTTC. Its protein is CASIGTEIRSYEQYF.

This rearrangement joins TRBV7-9 to TRBJ1-1; 10 bases fit TRBD1. Germline-derived CDR1 and CDR2 are SEHNR and FQNEAQ (reference sequence). The CDR3 contains 16 residues. Trimming removed 5 bases from V and 6 bases from J; junction bases left unmatched: 12. This CDR3 is CASSPRQGAVVAEAFF. CDR3 in DNA: TGTGCCAGCAGCCCCCGACAGGGGGCTGTGGTTGCTGAAGCTTTCTTT.

At least ten counts were recorded for this clonotype. V is TRBV5-5 and J is TRBJ1-5; D ambiguous. This CDR3 contains 15 residues. Germline lookup yields CDR1 SGHKS and CDR2 YYEKEE (reference sequence). Trimming removed 1 base from V and 2 bases from J, with 10 bases in between. CDR3 sequence reads: CASSLYAGGNQPQHF. CDR3 sequence (DNA): TGTGCCAGCAGCTTGTATGCGGGAGGCAATCAGCCCCAGCATTTT.

The chain recombines TRBV12-3 or TRBV12-4 with TRBJ2-1; 7 nucleotides match TRBD2. The junction had 7 bases not matched to a gene; V was cut back by 7 bases and J by 4 bases. This CDR3 contains 14 residues. CDR3 region: CASNPSGGYNEQFF. The CDR3 coding sequence is TGTGCCAGCAACCCCTCCGGGGGGTACAATGAGCAGTTCTTC.

The chain employs TRBV18 and TRBJ1-5; D unresolved. V lost 3 bases to trimming and J lost 0 bases, with 9 bases between them. In germline, CDR1 is KGHSH, CDR2 LQKENI. CDR3 length equals 15 residues. CDR3 nucleotide sequence: TGTGCCAGCTCACCGCACCCTAATAGCAATCAGCCCCAGCATTTT. This sequence encodes CASSPHPNSNQPQHF. Drawing the rest from reference TRBV18 and TRBJ1-5, the complete variable domain is NAGVMQNPRHLVRRRGQEARLRCSPMKGHSHVYWYRQLPEEGLKFMVYLQKENIIDESGMPKERFSAEFPKEGPSILRIQQVVRGDSAAYFCASSPHPNSNQPQHFGDGTRLSIL.

This clonotype has at least ten counts. The V call is TRBV6-2 or TRBV6-3, the J call TRBJ1-1; D gene ambiguous. Germline loops: CDR1 MNHEY, CDR2 SVGEGT. The germline V and J ends were trimmed by 2 bases and 1 base, with 5 bases remaining between them. The CDR3 length is 13 residues. The CDR3 loop is CASSYGSNTEAFF. The CDR3, as DNA: TGTGCCAGCAGTTACGGGTCGAACACTGAAGCTTTCTTT.

Only a few counts were recorded for this clonotype. The chain carries TRBV6-2 or TRBV6-3 and TRBJ2-2; no clear D gene. Per the germline V gene, CDR1 is MNHEY and CDR2 is SVGEGT. The V and J ends lost 7 bases and 0 bases respectively, with 6 bases between them. The CDR3 extends over 13 amino acids. The CDR3 DNA follows: TGTGCCAGCACTCCTTCGAACACCGGGGAGCTGTTTTTT. Protein sequence: CASTPSNTGELFF.

There are a few counts of this clonotype. V is TRBV5-6 and J is TRBJ1-1; possible D gene TRBD1, 5 bases. This CDR3 comprises 14 residues. Trimming shortened V by 0 bases and J by 4 bases, and 10 bases separated the two germline ends. In germline, CDR1 is SGHDT, CDR2 YYEEEE. The CDR3 here is CASSLATGVTEAFF. The CDR3 bases are TGTGCCAGCAGCTTGGCCACGGGGGTCACTGAAGCTTTCTTT.

The table lists this clonotype with a few counts. V is TRBV6-2 or TRBV6-3 and J is TRBJ2-3; no reliable D call. Germline loops: CDR1 MNHEY, CDR2 SVGEGT. The CDR3 has 15 residues. V gave up 5 bases and J gave up 3 bases, with 15 bases separating them. The DNA for the CDR3 is TGTGCCAGCAGTCAACCTGACGATGAGACAGATACGCAGTATTTT. Its translation: CASSQPDDETDTQYF.

This chain links TRBV25-1 with TRBJ2-1; 9 nucleotides match TRBD1. Germline V CDR1 and CDR2: MGHDK, SYGVNS. Unmatched junction bases numbered 5, after V lost 1 base and J lost 7 bases. This CDR3 contains 15 residues. CDR3 residues: CASSEWTGVGNEQFF. CDR3 nucleotide sequence: TGTGCCAGCAGTGAATGGACAGGGGTTGGGAATGAGCAGTTCTTC.

In its sample, this clonotype was seen many times. This sequence joins TRBV6-5 and TRBJ1-6; the match to TRBD1 covers 7 bases. J gave up 6 bases and V 4 bases, and 9 bases lay outside the gene matches. The CDR3 contains 16 residues. The germline V gene encodes CDR1 MNHEY and CDR2 SVGAGI. The CDR3 is CASSSDGTVTNSPLHF. Here the CDR3 DNA reads TGTGCCAGCAGTTCCGACGGGACAGTAACTAATTCACCCCTCCACTTT.

This clonotype was recorded a few times. The gene calls are TRBV6-1 and TRBJ2-5, with no clear D. The CDR3 totals 14 residues. Between the trimmed V and J ends, which lost 3 bases and 1 base, there was a span of 9 bases. Looked up from germline, CDR1 is MNHNS and CDR2 is SASEGT. The CDR3, as DNA: TGTGCCAGCAGTGAGGGCTGGCCCCAAGAGACCCAGTACTTC. It translates to CASSEGWPQETQYF.

CDR3 region: CASSPLITEAFF. CDR3 sequence (DNA): TGTGCCAGCAGCCCCCTAATTACGGAAGCTTTCTTT. This chain links TRBV7-2 with TRBJ1-1; D gene uncertain. V was trimmed by 5 bases and J by 8 bases, leaving 12 bases between them. Germline assignment: CDR1 SGHTA and CDR2 FQGNSA. CDR3 size: 12 residues.

The rearrangement uses TRBV6-6 and TRBJ2-5, with D perhaps being TRBD1 or TRBD2 (5 bases each). Trimming shortened V by 6 bases and J by 5 bases, and 16 bases separated the two germline ends. The length of the CDR3 is 14 residues. Germline V CDR1 and CDR2: MNHNY, SVGAGI (reference sequence). The CDR3 is CASSSNRDPETQYF. DNA of the CDR3: TGTGCCAGCAGCTCGAACCGGGACCCGGAGACCCAGTACTTC.

Notes on this clonotype: Possible read error: a much larger clone is one base away. This chain links TRBV12-3 or TRBV12-4 with TRBJ2-1; 7 positions match TRBD2. This CDR3 has 14 residues. The CDR3 sequence: CASSLEGGSTEEFF. DNA of the CDR3: TGTGCCAGCAGTTTAGAGGGAGGGAGCACTGAGGAGTTCTTC.

This clonotype appeared many times. The V and J genes are TRBV10-3 and TRBJ2-7; 9 bases are a match to TRBD2. V dropped 4 bases and J dropped 6; count of bases not matched to a gene: 1. CDR3 length: 12 residues. Germline assignment: CDR1 ENHRY and CDR2 SYGVKD. Here the CDR3 reads CAISGGLAEQYF. The CDR3 coding sequence is TGTGCCATCAGTGGGGGACTAGCCGAGCAGTACTTC.

In this sample, this clonotype turned up a few times. The chain links TRBV6-5 to TRBJ2-3; TRBD2 agrees at 8 bases. Germline V gene data show CDR1 as MNHEY and CDR2 as SVGAGI. This CDR3 is 15 amino acids long. Germline trimming cut 0 bases from V and 5 bases from J; bases unmatched to any gene: 4. For the CDR3, the DNA is TGTGCCAGCAGTTACTCTAGCGGGGCGGGAGATACGCAGTATTTT. The encoded protein is CASSYSSGAGDTQYF.

This clonotype was counted only a few times. V is TRBV5-1 and J is TRBJ1-4, with 9 bases fitting TRBD1. The V and J ends lost 1 base and 8 bases, in that order; junction bases with no gene match: 6. This CDR3 has 15 amino acids. Per the germline V gene, CDR1 is SGHRS and CDR2 is YFSETQ. CDR3 residues: CASSLTGQGNEKLFF. CDR3 bases: TGCGCCAGCAGCTTGACGGGACAGGGTAACGAAAAACTGTTTTTT.